This T cell receptor beta chain appears in the sequencing data of a study of blood T cells in healthy people across ages. Healthy Russian Caucasian donors spanned ages 6 to 90 years. The CDR3 has 15 residues. The V end lost 4 bases, the J end lost 4 bases, and 19 bases lay between the germline ends. Germline V gene data show CDR1 as SQVTM and CDR2 as ANQGSEA. Alongside a J-beta primer mix, a sample-barcoded 5' primer served in a second PCR lasting roughly 6 to 12 cycles. TCRdb reprocessed the 5' RACE reads with MiXCR, giving one entry per CDR3 protein. This sample yields roughly 800,000 distinct CDR3 sequences, of which more than 25% are seen a single time; roughly 3.1% belongs to the top ten. These same records also appear under a second study, on T cells of mothers and their children.

The rearrangement links TRBV29-1 to TRBJ1-1; D is unclear. Sequencing was carried out using blood. This TCR was recovered from a boy aged 5-17 years in good health. CDR3 protein: CSVGTQEALSTEAFF. The CDR3 DNA follows: TGCAGCGTTGGGACCCAGGAAGCCCTCAGCACTGAAGCTTTCTTT.